One TCR beta chain is described in this entry. This clonotype has only a few counts. Its specific antigen is unknown. Base qualities are not provided; no much larger clone lies one nucleotide away. The library was built by means of 5' RACE. Sequencing used an Illumina HiSeq 2500. The second PCR ran for about 7 to 11 cycles and used a J-beta primer mix along with a sample-barcoded 5' primer. A unique molecular identifier was introduced onto each TCR beta cDNA molecule by a template-switch 5' adaptor carrying 12 random nucleotides. At least 2.5 million CDR3-containing paired-end reads were obtained from each sample. First-strand cDNA synthesis was performed from all RNA using the Mint cDNA synthesis kit, with priming by a TRBC-specific oligonucleotide. All cDNA was treated with uracil-DNA glycosylase and then went through a first 18-cycle PCR with the universal primers M1SS and BC2_uni_R. In the source study's methods: For normalization, 1 million high-quality reads were randomly selected from each sample, with every read carrying a distinct molecular identifier. Reads sharing molecular identifiers were discarded rather than binned into consensus sequences. MiTCR, run with a Q25 quality threshold and the strictest error-elimination algorithm, handled CDR3 identification, clonotype clustering and error correction. Lower-bound total TCR beta diversity was estimated with a nonparametric unseen species model using Euler transformation. TCRdb trimmed public reads at Q25 via fastp, called clones via MiXCR and kept in-frame beta chains. CDR3 protein sequences are deduplicated, and each keeps its most common genes and DNA. The V and J calls and clone size come from TCRdb's table, not from the authors' own analysis. This sample comprises over a million distinct CDR3 sequences, 40% to 55% of them detected only once. The top ten constitute 15% to 20% of the sample.

The sample belongs to a study of blood T cells in healthy people across ages (dated by TCRdb to about 2015). Regarding the research as a whole: In model experiments, template switching captured about one uniquely barcoded TCR beta cDNA molecule for every two T cells. To avoid experimental bias, donors of different ages were randomly spread across the sequencing lanes. Four age groups were formed from the donors: young (average 16 years), middle-aged (around 41), aged (roughly 59) and long-lived (around 82). Using deep sequencing normalized with unique cDNA molecular identifiers, the study measured how TCR beta repertoire diversity changes with age. Using the same blood draw, the study looked at two additional independent replicas of 1 million unique cDNA reads for two donors, one aged 18 to 29 and the other aged 80 or older.

The study at large found these results: The long-lived group showed more naive CD4+ T cells, fewer expanded clones and increased TCR diversity than the aged group, suggesting age selection. As age increased, observed TCR beta diversity per million T cells dropped in a roughly linear way, and a significant reduction was already evident by age around 41. Because profiling used bulk unsorted PBMCs, naive and antigen-experienced compartments could not be compared conclusively. Because the CMV infection status of the donors was unknown, age-related changes in expanded clonotypes may potentially have been confounded. There was a strong correlation between observed TCR beta diversity and the percentage of naive T cells measured by flow cytometry. Estimates of total diversity from one million sequenced T cells were regarded as lower bounds and underestimates.

Systemically healthy Caucasian individuals from Russia, around 38 in total and aged about 6 to 95 years, were included as donors. Ten milliliters of peripheral blood were collected from each donor into EDTA-treated Vacutainer tubes. Ficoll-Paque density-gradient centrifugation was used to isolate PBMCs, with at least 6.5 million per sample. Total RNA, at least 5 micrograms per sample, was extracted from PBMCs with Trizol reagent. Naive CD45RAhigh/CD27high T cell percentages were measured by flow cytometry on a PBMC aliquot from every donor. V is clipped by 2 bases and J by 1 base, and the sequence between their germline boundaries is 6 bases long. The CDR3 goes from the cysteine to the phenylalanine over 13 residues. Only the CDR3 portion is preserved as DNA: 39 bases, with reading frame beginning at the first base. The CDR1 and CDR2 encoded by the germline V gene (reference sequence) are MNHEY and SMNVEV.

Material: blood. Here the chain combines TRBV27 and TRBJ2-7, with no D gene named confidently. This receptor was taken from a woman between 55 and 75 years old in good health. The CDR3 is CASSLQISYEQYF. The DNA sequence follows: TGTGCCAGCAGTTTACAGATATCCTACGAGCAGTACTTC.